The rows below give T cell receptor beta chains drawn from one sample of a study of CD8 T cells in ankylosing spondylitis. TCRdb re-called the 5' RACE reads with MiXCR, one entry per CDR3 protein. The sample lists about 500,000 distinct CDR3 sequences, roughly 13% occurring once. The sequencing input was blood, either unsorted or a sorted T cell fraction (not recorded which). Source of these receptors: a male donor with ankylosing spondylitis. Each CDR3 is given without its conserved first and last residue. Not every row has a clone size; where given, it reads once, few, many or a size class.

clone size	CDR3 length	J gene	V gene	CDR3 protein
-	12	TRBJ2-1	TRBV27	ASTFGEGYNEQF
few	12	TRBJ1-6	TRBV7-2	ASSFIRDNSPLH
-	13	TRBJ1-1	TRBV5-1	ASSLSGTGNTEAF
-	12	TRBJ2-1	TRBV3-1	ASSQKIEGNEQF
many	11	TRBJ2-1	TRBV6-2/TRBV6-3	ASRGTYPNEQF
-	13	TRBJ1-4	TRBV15	ATSRGQGTNEKLF
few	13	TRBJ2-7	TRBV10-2	ASRLNRDRSYEQY
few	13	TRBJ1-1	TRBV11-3	ASSSGKGKSTEAF
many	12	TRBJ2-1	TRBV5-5	ASSLVWGDNEQF
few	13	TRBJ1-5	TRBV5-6	ASSSDRGLYQPQH
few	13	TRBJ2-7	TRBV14	ASSQAGGLSYEQY
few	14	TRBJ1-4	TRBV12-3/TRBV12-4	ASSPRTGTTNEKLF